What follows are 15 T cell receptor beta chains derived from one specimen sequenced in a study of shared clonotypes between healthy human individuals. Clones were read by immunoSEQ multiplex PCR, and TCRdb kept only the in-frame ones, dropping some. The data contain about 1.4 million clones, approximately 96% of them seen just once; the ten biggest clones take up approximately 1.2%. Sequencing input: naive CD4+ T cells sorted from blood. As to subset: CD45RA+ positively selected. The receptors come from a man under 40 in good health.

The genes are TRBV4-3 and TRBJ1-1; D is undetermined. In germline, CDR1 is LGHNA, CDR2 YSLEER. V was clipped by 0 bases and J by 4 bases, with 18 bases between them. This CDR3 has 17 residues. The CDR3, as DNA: TGCGCCAGCAGCCAAGATCTTGGCACCACCCGGATCACTGAAGCTTTCTTT. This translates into CASSQDLGTTRITEAFF.

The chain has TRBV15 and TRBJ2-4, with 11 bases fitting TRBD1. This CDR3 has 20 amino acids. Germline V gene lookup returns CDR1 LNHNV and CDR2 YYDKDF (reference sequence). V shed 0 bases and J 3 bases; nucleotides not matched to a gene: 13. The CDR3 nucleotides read TGTGCCACCAGCAGAGATCGGACAGGGGGCTCTGTTAGCGTCAAAAACATTCAGTACTTC. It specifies CATSRDRTGGSVSVKNIQYF.

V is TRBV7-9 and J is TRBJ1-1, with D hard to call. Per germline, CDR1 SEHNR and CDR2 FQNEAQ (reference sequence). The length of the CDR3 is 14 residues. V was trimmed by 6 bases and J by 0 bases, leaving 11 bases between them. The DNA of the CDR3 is TGTGCCAGCAGACTAGGACTGATGAACACTGAAGCTTTCTTT. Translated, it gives CASRLGLMNTEAFF.

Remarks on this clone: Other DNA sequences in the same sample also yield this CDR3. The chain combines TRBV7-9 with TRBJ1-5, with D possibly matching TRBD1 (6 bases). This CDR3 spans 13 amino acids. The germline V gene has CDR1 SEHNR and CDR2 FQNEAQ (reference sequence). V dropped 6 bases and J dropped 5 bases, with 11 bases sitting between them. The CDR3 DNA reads TGTGCCAGCAGTCCACAGGGAGATCAGCCCCAGCATTTT. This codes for CASSPQGDQPQHF.

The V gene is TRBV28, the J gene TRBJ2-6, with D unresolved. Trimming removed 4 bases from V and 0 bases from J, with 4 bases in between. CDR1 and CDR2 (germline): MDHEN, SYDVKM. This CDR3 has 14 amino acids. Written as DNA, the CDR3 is TGTGCCAGCAGTTGGAACTCTGGGGCCAACGTCCTGACTTTC. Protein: CASSWNSGANVLTF.

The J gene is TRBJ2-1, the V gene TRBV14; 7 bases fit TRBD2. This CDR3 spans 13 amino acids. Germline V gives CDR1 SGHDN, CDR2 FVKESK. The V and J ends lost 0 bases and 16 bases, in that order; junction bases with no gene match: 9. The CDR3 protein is CASSQDLAAELFF. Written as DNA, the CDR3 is TGTGCCAGCAGCCAAGATCTAGCGGCTGAGCTATTCTTC.

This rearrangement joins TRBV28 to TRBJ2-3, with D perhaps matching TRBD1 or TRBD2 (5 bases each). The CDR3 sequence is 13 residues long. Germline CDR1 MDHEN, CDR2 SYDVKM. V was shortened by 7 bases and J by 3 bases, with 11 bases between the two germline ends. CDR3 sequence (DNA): TGTGCCAGCATAGAGGGGCGAACAGATACGCAGTATTTT. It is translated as CASIEGRTDTQYF.

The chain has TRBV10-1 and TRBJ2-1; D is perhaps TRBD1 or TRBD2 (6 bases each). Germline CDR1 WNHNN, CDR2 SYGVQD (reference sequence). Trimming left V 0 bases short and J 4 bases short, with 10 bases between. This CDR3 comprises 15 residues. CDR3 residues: CASSESRRGYNEQFF. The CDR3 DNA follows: TGCGCCAGCAGTGAGTCGAGGAGGGGGTACAATGAGCAGTTCTTC.

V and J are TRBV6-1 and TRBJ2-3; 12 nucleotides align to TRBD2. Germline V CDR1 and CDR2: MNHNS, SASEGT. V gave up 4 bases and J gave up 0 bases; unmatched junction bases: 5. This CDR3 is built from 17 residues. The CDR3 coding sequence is TGTGCCAGCAGTGCCGGACTAGCGGGGCCTAGCACAGATACGCAGTATTTT. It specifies CASSAGLAGPSTDTQYF.

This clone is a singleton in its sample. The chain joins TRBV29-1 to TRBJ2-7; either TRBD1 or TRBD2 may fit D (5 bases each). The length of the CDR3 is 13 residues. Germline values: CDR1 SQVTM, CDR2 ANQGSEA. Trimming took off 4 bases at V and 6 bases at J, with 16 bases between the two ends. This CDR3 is CSVGALGAGEQYF. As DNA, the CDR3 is TGCAGCGTTGGGGCGTTAGGGGCGGGCGAGCAGTACTTC.

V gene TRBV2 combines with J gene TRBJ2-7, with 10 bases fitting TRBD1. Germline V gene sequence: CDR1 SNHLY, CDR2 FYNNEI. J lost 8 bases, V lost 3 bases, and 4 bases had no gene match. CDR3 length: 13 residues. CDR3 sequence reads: CASSDGTGVKQYF. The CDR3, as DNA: TGTGCCAGCAGTGATGGGACAGGGGTTAAGCAGTACTTC.

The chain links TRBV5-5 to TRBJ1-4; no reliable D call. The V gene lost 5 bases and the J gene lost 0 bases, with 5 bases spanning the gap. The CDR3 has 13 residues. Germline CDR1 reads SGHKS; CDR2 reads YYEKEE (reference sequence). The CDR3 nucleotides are TGTGCCAGCAGTTCCGCAACTAATGAAAAACTGTTTTTT. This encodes CASSSATNEKLFF.

The CDR3 DNA reads TGTGCCAGCAGTTCCAGGGGCACCTACGAGCAGTACTTC. The encoded protein is CASSSRGTYEQYF. J is TRBJ2-7 and V is TRBV6-1; D is possibly TRBD1 (6 bases). Trimming pared 5 bases from V and 2 bases from J, leaving 10 bases between. This CDR3 region has 13 residues. CDR1 is MNHNS and CDR2 is SASEGT in the germline V gene.

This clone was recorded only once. The CDR3, as DNA: TGTGCCAGCAGTGAATACAGAAGGGCCTACACCTTC. Encoded protein: CASSEYRRAYTF. V and J are TRBV2 and TRBJ1-2, with D uncertain. This CDR3 is built from 12 residues. CDR1 and CDR2 (germline): SNHLY, FYNNEI. The V end lost 2 bases, the J end lost 10 bases, and 11 bases lay between the germline ends.

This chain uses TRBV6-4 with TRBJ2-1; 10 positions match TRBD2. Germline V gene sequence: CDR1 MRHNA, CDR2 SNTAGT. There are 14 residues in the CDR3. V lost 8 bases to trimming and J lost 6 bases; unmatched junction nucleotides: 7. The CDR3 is CASQRTSGANEQFF. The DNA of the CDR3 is TGTGCCAGCCAGAGGACTAGCGGAGCCAATGAGCAGTTCTTC.